This T cell receptor beta chain is from a study of T cell responses to AZD1222 COVID-19 vaccine. Second-dose timings of about 4 or about 12 weeks were pooled. General observations from the study: Targets within unmutated variant regions were reportedly found for nearly half of spike-specific TCRs. At baseline, just 5 or 6 AZD1222 recipients tested seropositive. Spike-specific TCR breadth and depth were elevated following two AZD1222 doses.

The CDR3 runs to 14 residues. Germline loops: CDR1 SGHAT, CDR2 FQNNGV. V dropped 5 bases and J dropped 6; count of bases not matched to a gene: 3. As for this clone: What it recognizes is unknown.

Assay used: immunoSEQ multiplex PCR; TCRdb lists only in-frame clones, some missing. The data contain 40,000 to 55,000 clones, 86% of them singletons. Sample: peripheral blood, taken 28 days after the second AZD1222 dose. The chain joins TRBV11-2 to TRBJ2-2; the match to TRBD2 covers 10 bases. This clonotype was obtained from an adult who received the AZD1222 COVID-19 vaccine. In DNA form, the CDR3 reads TGTGCCAGCAGCCCCGGGACTAGCGCCGGGGAGCTGTTTTTT. Its translation is CASSPGTSAGELFF.